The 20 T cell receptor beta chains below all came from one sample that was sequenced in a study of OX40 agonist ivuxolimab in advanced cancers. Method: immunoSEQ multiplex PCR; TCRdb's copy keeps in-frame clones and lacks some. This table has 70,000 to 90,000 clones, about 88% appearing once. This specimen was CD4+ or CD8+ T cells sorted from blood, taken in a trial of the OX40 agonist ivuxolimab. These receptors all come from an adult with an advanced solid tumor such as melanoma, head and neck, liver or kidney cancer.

CDR3 protein: CASSWGRQNEKLFF. As DNA, the CDR3 is TGTGCCAGCAGCTGGGGACGGCAGAATGAAAAACTGTTTTTT. The chain recombines TRBV5-6 with TRBJ1-4; D may be TRBD1 (5 bases). CDR1 is SGHDT, CDR2 YYEEEE, per germline. This CDR3 comprises 14 residues. Trimming stripped 3 bases from V and 5 bases from J, with 11 bases between. The entire variable domain, with the rest obtained from reference TRBV5-6 and TRBJ1-4, is as follows: DAGVTQSPTHLIKTRGQQVTLRCSPKSGHDTVSWYQQALGQGPQFIFQYYEEEERQRGNFPDRFSGHQFPNYSSELNVNALLLGDSALYLCASSWGRQNEKLFFGSGTQLSVL.

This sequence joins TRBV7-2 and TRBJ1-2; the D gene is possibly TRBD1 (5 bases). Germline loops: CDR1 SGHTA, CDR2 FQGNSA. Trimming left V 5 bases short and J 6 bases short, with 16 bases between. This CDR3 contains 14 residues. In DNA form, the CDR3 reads TGTGCCAGCAGCGCCCCGGGACTCGTGGATGGCTACACCTTC. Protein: CASSAPGLVDGYTF. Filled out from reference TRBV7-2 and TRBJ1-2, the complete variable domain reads GAGVSQSPSNKVTEKGKDVELRCDPISGHTALYWYRQSLGQGLEFLIYFQGNSAPDKSGLPSDRFSAERTGGSVSTLTIQRTQQEDSAVYLCASSAPGLVDGYTFGSGTRLTVV.

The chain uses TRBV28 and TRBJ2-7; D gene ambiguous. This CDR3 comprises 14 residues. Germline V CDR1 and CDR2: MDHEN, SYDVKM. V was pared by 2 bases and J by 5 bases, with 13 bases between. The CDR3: CASSLVLGRDEQYF. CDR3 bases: TGTGCCAGCAGTTTAGTACTTGGAAGGGACGAGCAGTACTTC.

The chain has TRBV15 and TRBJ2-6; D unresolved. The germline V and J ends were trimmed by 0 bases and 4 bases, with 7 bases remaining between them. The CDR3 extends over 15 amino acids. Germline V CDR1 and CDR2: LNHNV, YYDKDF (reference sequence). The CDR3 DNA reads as TGTGCCACCAGCAGAGATTTCGGGGGGGCCAACGTCCTGACTTTC. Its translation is CATSRDFGGANVLTF. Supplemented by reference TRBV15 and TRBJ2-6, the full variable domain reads DAMVIQNPRYQVTQFGKPVTLSCSQTLNHNVMYWYQQKSSQAPKLLFHYYDKDFNNEADTPDNFQSRRPNTSFCFLDIRSPGLGDTAMYLCATSRDFGGANVLTFGAGSRLTVL.

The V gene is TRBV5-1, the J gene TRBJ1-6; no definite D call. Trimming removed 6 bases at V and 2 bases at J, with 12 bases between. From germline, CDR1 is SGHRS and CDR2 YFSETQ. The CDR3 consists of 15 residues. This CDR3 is CASTHSDPYNSPLHF. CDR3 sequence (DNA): TGCGCCAGCACTCATTCGGACCCCTATAATTCACCCCTCCACTTT.

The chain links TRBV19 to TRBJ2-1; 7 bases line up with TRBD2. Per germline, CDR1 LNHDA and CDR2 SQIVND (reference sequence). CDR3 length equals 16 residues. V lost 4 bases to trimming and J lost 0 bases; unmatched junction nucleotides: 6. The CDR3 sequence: CASSNLGGSSYNEQFF. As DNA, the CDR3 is TGTGCCAGTAGTAACCTCGGCGGGAGCTCCTACAATGAGCAGTTCTTC.

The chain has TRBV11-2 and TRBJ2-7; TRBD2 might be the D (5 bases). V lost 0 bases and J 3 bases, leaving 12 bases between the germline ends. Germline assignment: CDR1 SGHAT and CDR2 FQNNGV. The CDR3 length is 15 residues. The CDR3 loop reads CASSLEEGWVYEQYF. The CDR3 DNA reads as TGTGCCAGCAGCTTAGAAGAGGGTTGGGTCTACGAGCAGTACTTC.

CDR3 loop: CAWSLQGFWEQYF. The CDR3 coding sequence is TGTGCCTGGAGTCTTCAGGGATTCTGGGAGCAGTACTTC. This chain uses TRBV30 with TRBJ2-7; TRBD1 is a possible D gene (5 bases). The CDR3 has 13 residues. V was cut by 2 bases and J by 7 bases, with 15 bases left in between. The germline CDR1 and CDR2 sequences are GTSNPN and SVGIG (reference sequence).

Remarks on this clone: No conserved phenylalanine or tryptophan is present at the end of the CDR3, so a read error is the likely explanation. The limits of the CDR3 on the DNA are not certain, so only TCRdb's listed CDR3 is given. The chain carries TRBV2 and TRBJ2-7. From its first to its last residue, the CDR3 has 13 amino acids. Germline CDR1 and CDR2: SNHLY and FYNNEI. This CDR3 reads CASSETRLTGAGY.

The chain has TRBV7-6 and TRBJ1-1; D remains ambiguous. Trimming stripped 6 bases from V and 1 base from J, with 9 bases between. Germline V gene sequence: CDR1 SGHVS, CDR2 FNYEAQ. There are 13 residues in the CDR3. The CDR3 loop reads CASRRTQNTEAFF. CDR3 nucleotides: TGTGCCAGCAGGCGAACTCAGAACACTGAAGCTTTCTTT.

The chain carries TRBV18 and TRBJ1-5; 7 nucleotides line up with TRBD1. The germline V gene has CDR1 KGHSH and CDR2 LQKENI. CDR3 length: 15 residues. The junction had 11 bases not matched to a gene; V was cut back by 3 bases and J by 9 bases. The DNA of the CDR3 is TGTGCCAGCTCACCGGAGACAGGGCCGGGATCGCCCCAGCATTTT. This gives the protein CASSPETGPGSPQHF.

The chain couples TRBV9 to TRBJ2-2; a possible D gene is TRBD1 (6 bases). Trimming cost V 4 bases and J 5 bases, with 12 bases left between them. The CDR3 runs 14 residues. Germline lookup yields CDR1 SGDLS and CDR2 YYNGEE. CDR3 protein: CASSPRTETGELFF. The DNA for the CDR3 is TGTGCCAGCAGCCCCCGGACAGAGACCGGGGAGCTGTTTTTT. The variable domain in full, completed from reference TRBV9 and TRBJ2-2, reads DSGVTQTPKHLITATGQRVTLRCSPRSGDLSVYWYQQSLDQGLQFLIQYYNGEERAKGNILERFSAQQFPDLHSELNLSSLELGDSALYFCASSPRTETGELFFGEGSRLTVL.

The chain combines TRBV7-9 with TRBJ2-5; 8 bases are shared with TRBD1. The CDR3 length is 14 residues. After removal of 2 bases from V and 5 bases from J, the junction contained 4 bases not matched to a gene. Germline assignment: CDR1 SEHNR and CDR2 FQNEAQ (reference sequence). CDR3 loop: CASSLLQGAETQYF. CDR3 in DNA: TGTGCCAGCAGCTTATTGCAGGGGGCTGAGACCCAGTACTTC. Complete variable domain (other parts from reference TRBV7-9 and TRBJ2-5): DTGVSQNPRHKITKRGQNVTFRCDPISEHNRLYWYRQTLGQGPEFLTYFQNEAQLEKSRLLSDRFSAERPKGSFSTLEIQRTEQGDSAMYLCASSLLQGAETQYFGPGTRLLVL.

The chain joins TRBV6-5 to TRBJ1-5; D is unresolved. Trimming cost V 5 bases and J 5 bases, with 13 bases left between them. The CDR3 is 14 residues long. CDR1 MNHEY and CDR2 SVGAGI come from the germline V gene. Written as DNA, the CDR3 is TGTGCCAGCAGTGGACCCGACGGTTATCAGCCCCAGCATTTT. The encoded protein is CASSGPDGYQPQHF.

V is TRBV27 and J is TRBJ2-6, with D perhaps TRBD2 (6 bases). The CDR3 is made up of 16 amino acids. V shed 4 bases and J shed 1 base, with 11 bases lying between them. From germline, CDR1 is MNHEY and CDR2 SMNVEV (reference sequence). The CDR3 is CASSYNGGSGANVLTF. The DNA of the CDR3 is TGTGCCAGCAGTTATAACGGAGGGTCTGGGGCCAACGTCCTGACTTTC. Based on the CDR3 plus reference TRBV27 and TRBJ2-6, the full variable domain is EAQVTQNPRYLITVTGKKLTVTCSQNMNHEYMSWYRQDPGLGLRQIYYSMNVEVTDKGDVPEGYKVSRKEKRNFPLILESPSPNQTSLYFCASSYNGGSGANVLTFGAGSRLTVL.

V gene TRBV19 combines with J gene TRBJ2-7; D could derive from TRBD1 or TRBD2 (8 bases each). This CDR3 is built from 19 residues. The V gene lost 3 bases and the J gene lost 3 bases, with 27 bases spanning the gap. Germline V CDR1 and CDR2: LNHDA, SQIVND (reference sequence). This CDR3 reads CASSIRAGGDRTRDYEQYF. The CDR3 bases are TGTGCCAGTAGTATTAGGGCCGGGGGGGACAGGACGCGAGACTACGAGCAGTACTTC.

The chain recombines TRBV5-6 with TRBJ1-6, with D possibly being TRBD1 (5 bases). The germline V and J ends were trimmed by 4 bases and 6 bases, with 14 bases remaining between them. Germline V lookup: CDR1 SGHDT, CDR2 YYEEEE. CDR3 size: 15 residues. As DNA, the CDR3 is TGTGCCAGCAGCCTCGGCAGGGCCGGTAATTCACCCCTCCACTTT. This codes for CASSLGRAGNSPLHF. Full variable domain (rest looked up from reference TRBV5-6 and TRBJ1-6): DAGVTQSPTHLIKTRGQQVTLRCSPKSGHDTVSWYQQALGQGPQFIFQYYEEEERQRGNFPDRFSGHQFPNYSSELNVNALLLGDSALYLCASSLGRAGNSPLHFGNGTRLTVT.

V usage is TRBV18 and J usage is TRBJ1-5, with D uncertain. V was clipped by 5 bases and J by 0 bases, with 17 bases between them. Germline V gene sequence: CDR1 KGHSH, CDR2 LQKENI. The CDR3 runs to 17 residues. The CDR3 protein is CASSSKAPLDSNQPQHF. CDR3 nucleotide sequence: TGTGCCAGCTCATCAAAGGCGCCCCTGGATAGCAATCAGCCCCAGCATTTT.

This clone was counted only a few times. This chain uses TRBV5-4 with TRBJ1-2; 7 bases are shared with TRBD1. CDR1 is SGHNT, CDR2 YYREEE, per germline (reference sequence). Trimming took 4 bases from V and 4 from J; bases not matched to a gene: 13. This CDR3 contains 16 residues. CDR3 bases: TGTGCCAGCAGCCCCAAATACAGGGGTGTCGGCTATGGCTACACCTTC. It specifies CASSPKYRGVGYGYTF.

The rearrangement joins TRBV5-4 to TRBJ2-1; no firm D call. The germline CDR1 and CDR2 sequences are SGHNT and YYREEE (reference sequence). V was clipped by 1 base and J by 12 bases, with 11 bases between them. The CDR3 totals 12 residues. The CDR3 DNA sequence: TGTGCCAGCAGCTTGAAAGGGCTAGGGCAGTTCTTC. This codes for CASSLKGLGQFF.